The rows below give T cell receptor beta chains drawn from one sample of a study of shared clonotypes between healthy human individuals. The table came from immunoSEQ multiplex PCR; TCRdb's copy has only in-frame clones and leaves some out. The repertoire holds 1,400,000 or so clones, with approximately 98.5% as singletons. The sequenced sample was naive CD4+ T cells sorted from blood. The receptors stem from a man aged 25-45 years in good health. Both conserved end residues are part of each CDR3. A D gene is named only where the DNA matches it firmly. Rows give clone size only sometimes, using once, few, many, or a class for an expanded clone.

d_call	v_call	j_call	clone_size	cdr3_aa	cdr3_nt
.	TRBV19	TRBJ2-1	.	CASSTPQNRDYNEQFF	TGTGCCAGTAGTACGCCCCAAAACCGTGACTACAATGAGCAGTTCTTC
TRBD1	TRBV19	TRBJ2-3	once	CASRTGGTDTQYF	TGTGCCAGCCGGACAGGTGGCACAGATACGCAGTATTTT
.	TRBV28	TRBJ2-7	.	CASSASRLHLLEQYF	TGTGCCAGCAGTGCCTCCCGGCTGCACCTCCTCGAGCAGTACTTC
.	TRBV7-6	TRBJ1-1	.	CASSLQGTTTEAFF	TGTGCCAGCAGCTTACAGGGGACTACCACTGAAGCTTTCTTT
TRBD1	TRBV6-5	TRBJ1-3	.	CASSQTGFSGNTIYF	TGTGCCAGCAGCCAGACAGGGTTCTCTGGAAACACCATATATTTT
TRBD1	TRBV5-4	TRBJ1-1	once	CASSSPRGSPEAFF	TGTGCCAGCAGCTCGCCCAGGGGGAGTCCTGAAGCTTTCTTT
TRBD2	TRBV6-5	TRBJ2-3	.	CASSYAGGTSTDTQYF	TGTGCCAGCAGTTATGCGGGAGGCACTAGCACAGATACGCAGTATTTT
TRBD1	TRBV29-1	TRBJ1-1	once	CSGSRGTGGTEAFF	TGCAGCGGAAGCAGGGGTACAGGGGGGACTGAAGCTTTCTTT
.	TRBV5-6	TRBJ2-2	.	CASSLGYRGANTGELFF	TGTGCCAGCAGCTTGGGTTATCGCGGAGCGAACACCGGGGAGCTGTTTTTT
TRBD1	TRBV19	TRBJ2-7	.	CASSISGGVRHEQYF	TGTGCCAGTAGTATATCAGGGGGAGTGCGACACGAGCAGTACTTC
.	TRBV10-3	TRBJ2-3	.	CAISGLRQTSTDTQYF	TGTGCCATCAGTGGGCTTCGACAGACAAGCACAGATACGCAGTATTTT
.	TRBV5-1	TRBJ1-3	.	CASSLESSGNTIYF	TGCGCCAGCAGCTTGGAATCCTCTGGAAACACCATATATTTT
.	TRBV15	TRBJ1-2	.	CATSMEVGLNYGYTF	TGTGCCACCAGCATGGAGGTTGGCCTGAACTATGGCTACACCTTC
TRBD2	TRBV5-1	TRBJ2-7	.	CASSLAGVSYYEQYF	TGCGCCAGCAGCTTAGCGGGGGTCTCCTACTACGAGCAGTACTTC
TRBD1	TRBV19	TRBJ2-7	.	CASSLPPTGGSYEQYF	TGTGCCAGTAGCCTACCGCCGACAGGGGGAAGCTACGAGCAGTACTTC
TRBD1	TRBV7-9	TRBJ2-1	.	CASSGRDRVNEQFF	TGTGCCAGCAGCGGACGGGACAGGGTAAATGAGCAGTTCTTC
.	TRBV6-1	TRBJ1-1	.	CASRPTGLTEAFF	TGTGCCAGCAGACCCACAGGGCTGACTGAAGCTTTCTTT
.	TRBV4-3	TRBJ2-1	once	CASSLDSATDEQFF	TGCGCCAGCAGCCTAGACTCGGCGACGGATGAGCAGTTCTTC
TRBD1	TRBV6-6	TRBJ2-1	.	CASSLDPRGTDNEQFF	TGTGCCAGCAGTTTAGACCCTAGGGGGACAGACAATGAGCAGTTCTTC
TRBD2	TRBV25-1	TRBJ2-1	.	CASSEGRLAGEYNEQFF	TGTGCCAGCAGTGAAGGAAGACTAGCGGGAGAGTACAATGAGCAGTTCTTC
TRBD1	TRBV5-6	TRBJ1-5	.	CASSSRTGGNQPQHF	TGTGCCAGCAGCTCTAGGACAGGGGGCAATCAGCCCCAGCATTTT
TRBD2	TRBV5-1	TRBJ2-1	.	CASSNSGTSGSYNEQFF	TGCGCCAGCAGTAACTCCGGGACTAGCGGTTCCTACAATGAGCAGTTCTTC
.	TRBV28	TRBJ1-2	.	CASSLRIAGDYGYTF	TGTGCCAGCAGTTTGAGGATAGCTGGCGACTATGGCTACACCTTC
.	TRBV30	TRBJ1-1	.	CAWSTGTNTEAFF	TGTGCCTGGAGTACTGGGACCAACACTGAAGCTTTCTTT
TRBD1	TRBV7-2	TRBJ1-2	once	CASSLQTGDGYTF	TGTGCCAGCAGCTTGCAGACAGGGGATGGCTACACCTTC
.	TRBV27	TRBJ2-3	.	CASSLRGSFTDTQYF	TGTGCCAGCAGTTTAAGGGGGAGTTTCACAGATACGCAGTATTTT
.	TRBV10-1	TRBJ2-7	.	CASSEKGLTYEQYF	TGCGCCAGCAGTGAGAAGGGACTCACCTACGAGCAGTACTTC
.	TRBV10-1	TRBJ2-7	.	CASSEVGVAEQYF	TGCGCCAGCAGTGAGGTGGGAGTAGCCGAGCAGTACTTC
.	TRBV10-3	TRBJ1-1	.	CAISESPVMDTEAFF	TGTGCCATCAGTGAGTCGCCGGTCATGGACACTGAAGCTTTCTTT
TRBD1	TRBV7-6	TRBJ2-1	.	CASSQLQGASYNEQFF	TGTGCCAGCAGCCAACTCCAGGGGGCCTCCTACAATGAGCAGTTCTTC
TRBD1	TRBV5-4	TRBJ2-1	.	CASSLPGTGEFF	TGTGCCAGCAGTTTACCCGGGACAGGGGAGTTCTTC
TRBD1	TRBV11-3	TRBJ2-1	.	CASSLVVGRGSDEQFF	TGTGCCAGCAGCTTAGTAGTAGGCAGGGGGAGCGATGAGCAGTTCTTC
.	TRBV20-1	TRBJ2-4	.	CSGKEVVQYF	TGCAGTGGGAAAGAGGTCGTTCAGTACTTC
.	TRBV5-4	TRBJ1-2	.	CASSGGLIGYTF	TGTGCCAGCAGTGGGGGGCTTATTGGCTACACCTTC
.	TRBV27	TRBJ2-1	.	CASSRNVEYEQFF	TGTGCCAGCAGCCGGAACGTCGAGTACGAGCAGTTCTTC
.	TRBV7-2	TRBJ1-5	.	CASSLRHGAQPQHF	TGTGCCAGCAGCTTACGACACGGGGCTCAGCCCCAGCATTTT
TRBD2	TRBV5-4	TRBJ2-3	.	CASSFKTSASTDTQYF	TGTGCCAGCAGTTTTAAGACTAGCGCCAGCACAGATACGCAGTATTTT
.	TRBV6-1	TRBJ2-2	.	CASSEVDRRQPYYAGELFF	TGTGCCAGCAGTGAAGTAGATCGCCGGCAGCCCTATTATGCCGGGGAGCTGTTTTTT
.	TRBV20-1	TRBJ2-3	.	CSANTVDTQYF	TGCAGTGCTAACACAGTGGATACGCAGTATTTT
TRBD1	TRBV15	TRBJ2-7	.	CATSRDGTGIAYEQYF	TGTGCCACCAGCAGGGACGGGACAGGGATTGCCTACGAGCAGTACTTC
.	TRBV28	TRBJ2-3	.	CASTSAGADTDTQYF	TGTGCCAGCACATCAGCCGGGGCAGACACAGATACGCAGTATTTT
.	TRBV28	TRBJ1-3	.	CASSARWGAPGNTIYF	TGTGCCAGCAGTGCACGGTGGGGAGCGCCTGGAAACACCATATATTTT
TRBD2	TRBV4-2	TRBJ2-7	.	CASSQDISRKSSGGSYEQYF	TGTGCCAGCAGCCAAGATATAAGCAGAAAGTCTAGCGGGGGGTCCTACGAGCAGTACTTC
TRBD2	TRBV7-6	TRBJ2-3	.	CASSLGLAGGSPTDTQYF	TGTGCCAGCAGCTTGGGACTAGCGGGAGGTTCCCCCACAGATACGCAGTATTTT
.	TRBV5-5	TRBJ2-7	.	CASSLDVRGLYEQYF	TGTGCCAGCAGCCTGGACGTCAGGGGACTCTACGAGCAGTACTTC
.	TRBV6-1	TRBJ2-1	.	CASSESGWYNEQFF	TGTGCCAGCAGTGAAAGTGGGTGGTACAATGAGCAGTTCTTC
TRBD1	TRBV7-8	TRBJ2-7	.	CASSLGTGAMDEQYF	TGTGCCAGCAGCTTAGGTACAGGGGCAATGGACGAGCAGTACTTC
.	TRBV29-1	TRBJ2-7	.	CSVVGGNSDYEQYF	TGCAGCGTTGTAGGCGGAAACTCAGACTACGAGCAGTACTTC
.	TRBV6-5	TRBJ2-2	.	CASTTGVFTGELFF	TGTGCCAGCACAACGGGGGTTTTCACCGGGGAGCTGTTTTTT
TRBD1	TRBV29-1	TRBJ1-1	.	CSVGQGATEAFF	TGCAGCGTGGGACAGGGGGCCACTGAAGCTTTCTTT
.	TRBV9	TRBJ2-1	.	CASSDRRAAAGEQFF	TGTGCCAGCAGCGACCGTAGGGCCGCCGCCGGTGAGCAGTTCTTC
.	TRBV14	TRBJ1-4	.	CASSNKNEKLFF	TGTGCCAGCAGCAATAAGAATGAAAAACTGTTTTTT
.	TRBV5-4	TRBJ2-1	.	CASSAAEGIIEQFF	TGTGCCAGCAGCGCCGCGGAGGGGATAATAGAGCAGTTCTTC